The entry that follows covers one T cell receptor beta chain sequence. Its antigen is unidentified. The data derive from a study of cytomegalovirus exposure and HLA in healthy donors. General study findings and limits: Researchers catalogued approximately 170 TCR beta chains as cytomegalovirus-associated. It was reportedly the case that the classifier diagnosed cytomegalovirus status with high specificity and sensitivity.

Assay used: immunoSEQ multiplex PCR; TCRdb lists only in-frame clones, some missing. Altogether 150,000 to 200,000 clones are present, more than 75% being singletons, with the ten largest covering almost 1.5%. CDR1 is GTSNPN, CDR2 SVGIG, per germline (reference sequence). V was pared by 1 base and J by 4 bases, with 19 bases between. The CDR3 is made up of 16 amino acids. Material: PBMCs. The sequence came from a woman in her late teens or twenties in good health and CMV-seronegative. The chain is built from TRBV30 and TRBJ1-2; D possibly corresponds to TRBD1 (6 bases). CDR3 nucleotides: TGTGCCTGGAGTGACCTTGGGGGCGTGGGAGTCTATGGCTACACCTTC. The encoded protein is CAWSDLGGVGVYGYTF.